This T cell receptor beta chain was documented in a study of T-cell reconstitution after alpha-beta-depleted transplantation in children. Study results and limitations: It was surviving recipient T cells and thymic progenitors that gave some patients high TCRbeta diversity at day 60. A year had passed since transplant, and T-cell counts and diversity by then came mostly from newly produced T cells. The study reportedly traced alpha-beta T cells about two months after transplant to several hundred expanded graft clones.

Concerning this clonotype itself: Antigen: not known.

Molecular barcoding with unique molecular identifiers was used for the TCRbeta library. TCRdb analysed the PCR reads with MiXCR anew, one entry per CDR3 protein. This table holds about a million distinct CDR3 sequences, 25% to 35% found once. CDR1 and CDR2 (germline): SGDLS, YYNGEE. V lost 4 bases, J lost 4 bases, and 9 bases stayed unmatched. This CDR3 contains 15 residues. The rearrangement uses TRBV9 and TRBJ2-7, with 9 bases matching TRBD2. Source: PBMCs, mostly from graft donor cells, taken 360 days after TCRalphabeta/CD19-depleted stem cell transplant. The TCR was taken from a boy under two years old who had a stem cell transplant for SCID, so the T cells may come from the graft donor. The CDR3 sequence: CASSPLTSGLYEQYF. The CDR3 DNA sequence: TGTGCCAGCAGCCCCCTGACTAGCGGCCTGTACGAGCAGTACTTC.